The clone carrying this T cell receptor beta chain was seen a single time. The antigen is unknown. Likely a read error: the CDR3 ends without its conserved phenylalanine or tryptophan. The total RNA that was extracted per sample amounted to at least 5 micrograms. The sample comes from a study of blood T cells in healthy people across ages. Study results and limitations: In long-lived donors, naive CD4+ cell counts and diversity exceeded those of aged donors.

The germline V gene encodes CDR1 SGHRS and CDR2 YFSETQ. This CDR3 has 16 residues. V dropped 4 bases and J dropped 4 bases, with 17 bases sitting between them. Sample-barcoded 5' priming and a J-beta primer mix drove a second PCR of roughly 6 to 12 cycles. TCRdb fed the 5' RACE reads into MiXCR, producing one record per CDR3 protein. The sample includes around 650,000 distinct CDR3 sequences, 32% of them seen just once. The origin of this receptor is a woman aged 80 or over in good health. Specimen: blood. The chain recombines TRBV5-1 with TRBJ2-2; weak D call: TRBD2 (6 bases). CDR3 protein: CASSLVKGTVTGELFV. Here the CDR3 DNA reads TGCGCCAGCAGCCTCGTTAAGGGGACTGTCACCGGGGAGCTGTTTGTT.